Below, 30 T cell receptor beta chains from the same sample are listed, as sequenced in a study of OX40 agonist ivuxolimab in advanced cancers. Repertoires were generated with immunoSEQ multiplex PCR, while TCRdb's copy carries only in-frame clones and drops some. This sample yields 60,000 to 90,000 clones, of which 70% to 90% are seen a single time; 0.6% to 0.8% belongs to the top ten. The specimen was CD4+ or CD8+ T cells sorted from blood, collected in a trial of the OX40 agonist ivuxolimab. The receptors here all came from an adult with an advanced solid tumor such as melanoma, head and neck, liver or kidney cancer.

This clone was picked up a small number of times. The chain combines TRBV7-9 with TRBJ1-5, with a tentative D call TRBD1 (6 bases). The germline V and J ends were trimmed by 3 bases and 5 bases, with 8 bases remaining between them. CDR1 and CDR2 (germline): SEHNR, FQNEAQ (reference sequence). The CDR3 runs to 13 residues. This CDR3 is CASSLDSYQPQHF. The CDR3 DNA reads TGTGCCAGCAGCTTGGACAGTTATCAGCCCCAGCATTTT.

V and J are TRBV12-5 and TRBJ1-1; TRBD1 might be the D (5 bases). Trimming stripped 8 bases from V and 0 bases from J, with 13 bases between. This CDR3 is 14 amino acids long. Per germline, CDR1 LGHNT and CDR2 FRNRAP. This CDR3 is CASRPGRLNTEAFF. The CDR3 DNA sequence: TGTGCTAGTCGCCCGGGACGCCTGAACACTGAAGCTTTCTTT. Filled out from reference TRBV12-5 and TRBJ1-1, the complete variable domain reads DARVTQTPRHKVTEMGQEVTMRCQPILGHNTVFWYRQTMMQGLELLAYFRNRAPLDDSGMPKDRFSAEMPDATLATLKIQPSEPRDSAVYFCASRPGRLNTEAFFGQGTRLTVV.

This chain uses TRBV7-2 with TRBJ1-5; the D is unclear. V was shortened by 2 bases and J by 7 bases, with 9 bases between the two germline ends. The CDR3 is made up of 13 amino acids. Germline loops: CDR1 SGHTA, CDR2 FQGNSA. DNA of the CDR3: TGTGCCAGCAGCTTACTGCCCCAGCAGCCCCAGCATTTT. Amino acids: CASSLLPQQPQHF.

This chain joins TRBV27 and TRBJ2-7; unclear D gene. Trimming took off 5 bases at V and 2 bases at J, with 16 bases between the two ends. The CDR3 covers 15 residues. The germline V gene encodes CDR1 MNHEY and CDR2 SMNVEV (reference sequence). The CDR3 loop reads CASSPEVVPTYEQYF. The CDR3 DNA reads TGTGCCAGCAGTCCCGAGGTGGTCCCCACCTACGAGCAGTACTTC.

The chain is built from TRBV18 and TRBJ1-1, with unresolved D. There are 11 residues in the CDR3. Deletions cut 5 bases from V and 2 bases from J, with 3 bases between. Germline CDR1 reads KGHSH; CDR2 reads LQKENI. The CDR3 DNA reads as TGTGCCAGCTCATCCAACACTGAAGCTTTCTTT. Translated, it gives CASSSNTEAFF. Full variable domain (remainder filled in from reference TRBV18 and TRBJ1-1): NAGVMQNPRHLVRRRGQEARLRCSPMKGHSHVYWYRQLPEEGLKFMVYLQKENIIDESGMPKERFSAEFPKEGPSILRIQQVVRGDSAAYFCASSSNTEAFFGQGTRLTVV.

This clone was counted once. The V gene is TRBV7-8, the J gene TRBJ2-7, with 12 bases lining up with TRBD2. The V segment lost 4 bases and the J segment 3 bases; nucleotides outside the gene matches: 10. Looked up from germline, CDR1 is SGHVS and CDR2 is FQNEAQ. The CDR3 has 17 residues. The CDR3 here is CASSSRRLAGALYEQYF. The CDR3 bases are TGTGCCAGCAGCTCCAGGAGACTAGCGGGGGCCCTCTACGAGCAGTACTTC. Based on the CDR3 plus reference TRBV7-8 and TRBJ2-7, the full variable domain is GAGVSQSPRYKVAKRGQDVALRCDPISGHVSLFWYQQALGQGPEFLTYFQNEAQLDKSGLPSDRFFAERPEGSVSTLKIQRTQQEDSAVYLCASSSRRLAGALYEQYFGPGTRLTVT.

This clone appeared once. V gene TRBV11-2 combines with J gene TRBJ2-1, with 11 bases identical to TRBD1. The CDR3 runs to 16 residues. V gave up 5 bases and J gave up 5 bases; unmatched junction bases: 8. The germline gives CDR1 SGHAT, CDR2 FQNNGV. The CDR3 nucleotides are TGTGCCAGCAGCCTTCTTCCGGGACAGGGGGACAATGAGCAGTTCTTC. This sequence encodes CASSLLPGQGDNEQFF.

The chain is built from TRBV9 and TRBJ2-5, with 9 positions matching TRBD1. V gave up 4 bases and J gave up 3 bases; unmatched junction bases: 7. The germline CDR1 and CDR2 sequences are SGDLS and YYNGEE. This CDR3 is 15 amino acids long. The CDR3 region is CASSYRQGVEETQYF. The CDR3 DNA is TGTGCCAGCAGCTATCGACAGGGGGTCGAAGAGACCCAGTACTTC.

The chain recombines TRBV5-4 with TRBJ2-3, with 7 bases matching TRBD1. The junction had 2 bases not matched to a gene; V was cut back by 4 bases and J by 0 bases. CDR3 length: 14 amino acids. Germline CDR1 SGHNT, CDR2 YYREEE (reference sequence). The CDR3 DNA is TGTGCCAGCAGCCAGGGACAGAGCACAGATACGCAGTATTTT. Protein sequence: CASSQGQSTDTQYF.

The rearrangement joins TRBV5-6 to TRBJ2-1, with 11 bases lining up with TRBD2. Germline V gives CDR1 SGHDT, CDR2 YYEEEE. This CDR3 has 18 amino acids. V lost 4 bases to trimming and J lost 5 bases; unmatched junction nucleotides: 14. The CDR3 DNA reads as TGTGCCAGCAGCCCCGGTTGGGTCCCGACTAGCGGGAACAATGAGCAGTTCTTC. Amino acid sequence: CASSPGWVPTSGNNEQFF.

V usage is TRBV29-1 and J usage is TRBJ2-1; the match to TRBD1 covers 7 bases. After removal of 8 bases from V and 3 bases from J, the junction contained 4 bases not matched to a gene. From germline, CDR1 is SQVTM and CDR2 ANQGSEA. The CDR3 consists of 12 residues. CDR3: CSQQGSYNEQFF. The CDR3 DNA is TGCAGCCAACAGGGGAGCTACAATGAGCAGTTCTTC.

The V gene is TRBV28, the J gene TRBJ2-7, with 9 bases lining up with TRBD2. The CDR3 covers 14 residues. V shed 2 bases, J shed 6 bases, and the junction held 5 bases outside the gene matches. CDR1 and CDR2 (germline): MDHEN, SYDVKM. The CDR3 sequence: CASSLLAGRGEQYF. CDR3 DNA: TGTGCCAGCAGTTTACTAGCGGGACGGGGCGAGCAGTACTTC.

The chain uses TRBV7-3 and TRBJ2-7; D unresolved. Germline V lookup: CDR1 SGHTA, CDR2 FQGTGA. The CDR3 is made up of 13 amino acids. V gave up 5 bases and J gave up 7 bases, with 15 bases separating them. The CDR3 here is CASSPLDAREQYF. CDR3 nucleotide sequence: TGTGCCAGCAGCCCCTTGGATGCCCGGGAGCAGTACTTC.

The gene calls are TRBV19 and TRBJ1-2; no reliable D call. V lost 3 bases and J 6 bases, leaving 14 bases between the germline ends. Germline-derived CDR1 and CDR2 are LNHDA and SQIVND (reference sequence). The CDR3 is 14 amino acids. CDR3 nucleotide sequence: TGTGCCAGTAGTATTGGGGTTGGGGTGAATGGCTACACCTTC. It encodes CASSIGVGVNGYTF.

The chain links TRBV4-1 to TRBJ2-6, with D tentatively TRBD1 (5 bases). Trimming took 0 bases from V and 1 from J, leaving 10 bases between them. Germline CDR1 and CDR2: MGHRA and YSYEKL. This CDR3 spans 17 amino acids. This CDR3 is CASSQETRASGANVLTF. CDR3 in DNA: TGCGCCAGCAGCCAAGAGACCAGGGCATCTGGGGCCAACGTCCTGACTTTC.

The rearrangement links TRBV2 to TRBJ1-4; 7 bases are shared with TRBD1. The CDR3 is 14 residues long. Per germline, CDR1 SNHLY and CDR2 FYNNEI. V lost 7 bases, J lost 8 bases, and 10 bases stayed unmatched. CDR3 sequence reads: CASTSQGLREKLFF. CDR3 nucleotide sequence: TGTGCCAGCACTTCACAGGGGCTAAGGGAAAAACTGTTTTTT.

The rearrangement uses TRBV28 and TRBJ2-5; possibly TRBD1 for D (6 bases). Trimming stripped 8 bases from V and 1 base from J, with 17 bases between. Germline CDR1 reads MDHEN; CDR2 reads SYDVKM. The CDR3 contains 15 residues. The CDR3 spells CASGLIRQVQETQYF. The CDR3, as DNA: TGTGCCAGCGGACTGATTCGACAGGTCCAAGAGACCCAGTACTTC.

This clone has a handful of counts. The V call is TRBV14, the J call TRBJ1-2; weak D call: TRBD1 (5 bases). Germline V gene sequence: CDR1 SGHDN, CDR2 FVKESK. Trimming took off 1 base at V and 5 bases at J, with 14 bases between the two ends. The CDR3 is 15 residues long. CDR3 amino acids: CASSQGGTPGYGYTF. DNA of the CDR3: TGTGCCAGCAGCCAAGGCGGGACTCCTGGGTATGGCTACACCTTC.

The chain employs TRBV7-8 and TRBJ2-7; D is uncertain. The CDR3 spans 13 residues. The V gene lost 5 bases and the J gene lost 4 bases, with 12 bases spanning the gap. CDR1 is SGHVS, CDR2 FQNEAQ, per germline. The CDR3 region has the DNA TGTGCCAGCAGCCCGAATATACGGTACGAGCAGTACTTC. Protein product: CASSPNIRYEQYF.

This chain joins TRBV6-5 and TRBJ1-2; tentative D call: TRBD1 (5 bases). Trimming cost V 6 bases and J 1 base, with 15 bases left between them. Germline V gene lookup returns CDR1 MNHEY and CDR2 SVGAGI. The CDR3 loop spans 15 amino acids. CDR3 nucleotides: TGTGCCAGCAGCTATTCGGACACGATTAACTATGGCTACACCTTC. It encodes CASSYSDTINYGYTF.

The chain joins TRBV28 to TRBJ2-2, with TRBD1 identical over 8 bases. Germline values: CDR1 MDHEN, CDR2 SYDVKM. J lost 9 bases, V lost 3 bases, and 6 bases had no gene match. The CDR3 is 14 amino acids. CDR3 protein: CASSLTGARRELFF. The DNA for the CDR3 is TGTGCCAGCAGTTTGACAGGGGCGAGGAGGGAGCTGTTTTTT.

Only one count was recorded for this clone. The J gene is TRBJ2-3, the V gene TRBV7-2, with 14 bases lining up with TRBD2. Germline CDR1 and CDR2: SGHTA and FQGNSA. V shed 5 bases, J shed 2 bases, and the junction held 6 bases outside the gene matches. The CDR3 consists of 17 residues. Written as DNA, the CDR3 is TGTGCCAGCAGCGCCCGGACTAGCGGGGGGCTCACAGATACGCAGTATTTT. Protein sequence: CASSARTSGGLTDTQYF.

This chain connects TRBV6-5 to TRBJ2-7, with D possibly matching TRBD2 (7 bases). V gave up 8 bases and J gave up 4 bases, with 18 bases separating them. Germline CDR1 and CDR2: MNHEY and SVGAGI. The CDR3 spans 14 residues. CDR3: CASEGRGGAYEQYF. The CDR3 nucleotides are TGTGCCAGCGAGGGTAGGGGGGGCGCGTACGAGCAGTACTTC.

This chain uses TRBV30 with TRBJ1-5; tentative D call: TRBD1 (6 bases). Germline lookup yields CDR1 GTSNPN and CDR2 SVGIG (reference sequence). CDR3 size: 15 residues. Between the trimmed V and J ends, which lost 5 bases and 2 bases, there was a span of 16 bases. The CDR3: CAWGTRGIGNQPQHF. Here the CDR3 DNA reads TGTGCCTGGGGAACCAGGGGTATTGGCAATCAGCCCCAGCATTTT.

The chain joins TRBV4-1 to TRBJ2-3; TRBD2 might be the D (5 bases). Trimming took off 4 bases at V and 3 bases at J, with 20 bases between the two ends. This CDR3 is built from 17 residues. Germline V gene lookup returns CDR1 MGHRA and CDR2 YSYEKL. The CDR3 loop reads CASSPLIMRERTDTQYF. CDR3 nucleotide sequence: TGCGCCAGCAGCCCCCTAATCATGAGGGAGCGGACAGATACGCAGTATTTT.

This clone was recorded only once. The V gene is TRBV4-1, the J gene TRBJ2-1; D is possibly TRBD1 or TRBD2 (6 bases each). The length of the CDR3 is 13 residues. V shed 4 bases and J shed 7 bases, with 11 bases lying between them. CDR1 and CDR2 (germline): MGHRA, YSYEKL. In DNA form, the CDR3 reads TGCGCCAGCAGCCGCGAGGGGGGTAATGAGCAGTTCTTC. It is translated as CASSREGGNEQFF.

The chain couples TRBV6-5 to TRBJ2-7; 11 bases line up with TRBD2. Trimming removed 0 bases from V and 4 bases from J; junction bases left unmatched: 5. Germline values: CDR1 MNHEY, CDR2 SVGAGI. The CDR3 sequence is 16 residues long. The CDR3 region has the DNA TGTGCCAGCAGTTACTCGATAATAGCGGGAGGGTACGAGCAGTACTTC. Translating it yields CASSYSIIAGGYEQYF.

The rearrangement uses TRBV5-1 and TRBJ2-5; D is possibly TRBD1 or TRBD2 (5 bases each). CDR3 length: 16 amino acids. From germline, CDR1 is SGHRS and CDR2 YFSETQ. The V end lost 7 bases, the J end lost 1 base, and 20 bases lay between the germline ends. In DNA form, the CDR3 reads TGCGCCAGCCATCTAGGACTGGGACGCCCCCAAGAGACCCAGTACTTC. Its protein is CASHLGLGRPQETQYF.

The genes are TRBV7-2 and TRBJ2-2; D not certain. The CDR3 consists of 14 residues. Germline-derived CDR1 and CDR2 are SGHTA and FQGNSA. V gave up 6 bases and J gave up 2 bases, with 10 bases separating them. CDR3 DNA: TGTGCCAGCAGGGCCGGCTCCAACACCGGGGAGCTGTTTTTT. Amino acids: CASRAGSNTGELFF.

The chain has TRBV28 and TRBJ1-2, with D uncertain. The CDR3 length is 14 residues. Trimming took off 3 bases at V and 0 bases at J, with 8 bases between the two ends. Germline-derived CDR1 and CDR2 are MDHEN and SYDVKM. The CDR3 DNA sequence: TGTGCCAGCAGTTTCCAGGTACCTAACTATGGCTACACCTTC. This codes for CASSFQVPNYGYTF.